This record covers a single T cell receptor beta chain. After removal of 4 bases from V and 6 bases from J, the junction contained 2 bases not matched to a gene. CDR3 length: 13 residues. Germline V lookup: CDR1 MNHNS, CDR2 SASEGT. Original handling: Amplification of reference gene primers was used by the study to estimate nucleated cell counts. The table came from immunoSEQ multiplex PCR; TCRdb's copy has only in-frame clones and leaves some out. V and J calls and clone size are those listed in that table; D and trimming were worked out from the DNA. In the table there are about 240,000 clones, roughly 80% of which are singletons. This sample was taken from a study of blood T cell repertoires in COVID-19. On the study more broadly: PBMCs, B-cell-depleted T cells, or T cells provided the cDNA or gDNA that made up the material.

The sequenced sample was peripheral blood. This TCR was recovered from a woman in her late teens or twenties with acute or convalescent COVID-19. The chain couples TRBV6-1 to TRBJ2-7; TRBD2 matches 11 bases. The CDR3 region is CASSVAGGLEQYF. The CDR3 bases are TGTGCCAGCAGTGTAGCGGGAGGGCTCGAGCAGTACTTC.